The clone carrying this TCR beta chain has a count of ten or more. V dropped 6 bases and J dropped 4; count of bases not matched to a gene: 13. Germline loops: CDR1 SGHAT, CDR2 FQNNGV. The CDR3 runs 16 residues. These data belong to a study of regulatory T cells in long-lasting Graves disease. Arm-PCR of CDR3 regions and iRepertoire HTBI primers were used to build TCR beta libraries. TCRdb processed the multiplex PCR reads anew with MiXCR; each CDR3 protein has one entry. The sample lists about 460,000 distinct CDR3 sequences; roughly 22% were seen once. Described time point: persistent/refractory GD, antithyroid drugs over 5 years with positive TRAb. The TCR library was made from RNA that had been extracted from PBMCs in TRIzol.

The sequence derives from a female donor with Graves disease. The material sequenced was peripheral blood mononuclear cells (PBMCs), taken when the disease was refractory, from a patient treated with antithyroid drugs. The rearrangement joins TRBV11-2 to TRBJ2-7; 9 bases fit TRBD2. Here the CDR3 reads CASRGPASGRRYEQYF. The CDR3 region has the DNA TGTGCCAGCAGGGGGCCAGCGAGCGGGAGGAGGTACGAGCAGTACTTC.